Following are 4 T cell receptor beta chains from one sample sequenced in a study of OX40 agonist ivuxolimab in advanced cancers. Libraries were constructed by the immunoSEQ multiplex PCR assay. Drawn from immuneACCESS, this table holds only the in-frame rearrangements with V and J called that TCRdb kept. Clones are partly lost; checked studies trace under half to an unresolved V gene and leave the rest unexplained. The sample table holds around 35,000 clones, of which approximately 82% were seen once. The ten largest clonotypes hold around 20% of the sample. The starting material was CD4+ or CD8+ T cells sorted from blood, obtained in a trial of the OX40 agonist ivuxolimab. The source is an adult with an advanced solid tumor such as melanoma, head and neck, liver or kidney cancer.

This clone came up many times. CDR3 sequence reads: CASSQGLNQPQHF. CDR3 nucleotide sequence: TGCGCCAGCAGCCAGGGCCTAAATCAGCCCCAGCATTTT. The J gene is TRBJ1-5, the V gene TRBV4-1; no definite D call. CDR1 is MGHRA and CDR2 is YSYEKL in the germline V gene. The CDR3 has 13 residues. V lost 3 bases and J 4 bases, leaving 7 bases between the germline ends.

The chain carries TRBV30 and TRBJ2-5, with D tentatively TRBD2 (6 bases). Germline V gives CDR1 GTSNPN, CDR2 SVGIG (reference sequence). Trimming took 3 bases from V and 5 from J, leaving 10 bases between them. CDR3 length equals 12 residues. The CDR3 DNA is TGTGCCTGGAGCCCAGGGAGGGAGACCCAGTACTTC. It translates to CAWSPGRETQYF.

The chain has TRBV19 and TRBJ2-6; the match to TRBD2 covers 8 bases. There are 16 residues in the CDR3. V lost 10 bases and J lost 1; bases outside the gene matches: 9. Germline assignment: CDR1 LNHDA and CDR2 SQIVND (reference sequence). CDR3 sequence reads: CATRAGGLSGANVLTF. CDR3 sequence (DNA): TGTGCCACCAGGGCGGGGGGTCTGTCTGGGGCCAACGTCCTGACTTTC. The variable domain in full, completed from reference TRBV19 and TRBJ2-6, reads DGGITQSPKYLFRKEGQNVTLSCEQNLNHDAMYWYRQDPGQGLRLIYYSQIVNDFQKGDIAEGYSVSREKKESFPLTVTSAQKNPTAFYLCATRAGGLSGANVLTFGAGSRLTVL.

The chain is built from TRBV2 and TRBJ2-7; either TRBD1 or TRBD2 may fit D (6 bases each). The CDR3 extends over 12 amino acids. Germline V gives CDR1 SNHLY, CDR2 FYNNEI. Trimming cost V 8 bases and J 4 bases, with 12 bases left between them. The CDR3 is CASLGGEYEQYF. DNA for the CDR3: TGTGCCAGCCTGGGGGGCGAATACGAGCAGTACTTC.